This TCR beta chain was found in a study of technical replicates of blood from several donors. Profiling relied on immunoSEQ multiplex PCR, and the TCRdb table lists in-frame clones only, not all of them. The sample holds about 94,000 clones, 95% seen once. The CDR3 spans 13 residues. Germline lookup yields CDR1 LNHDA and CDR2 SQIVND (reference sequence). Unmatched junction bases numbered 12, after V lost 10 bases and J lost 7 bases. This clonotype originated in a human donor in good health. V and J are TRBV19 and TRBJ2-7; 8 bases fit TRBD1. The sample was T cells isolated from PBMCs. CDR3 in DNA: TGTGCCACTGGGGAGCAGGGGGCGGTGGAGCAGTACTTC. It specifies CATGEQGAVEQYF. The full variable domain, in which reference TRBV19 and TRBJ2-7 provide the parts outside the CDR3, is DGGITQSPKYLFRKEGQNVTLSCEQNLNHDAMYWYRQDPGQGLRLIYYSQIVNDFQKGDIAEGYSVSREKKESFPLTVTSAQKNPTAFYLCATGEQGAVEQYFGPGTRLTVT.